These 15 T cell receptor beta chains were sequenced from one sample in a study of shared clonotypes between healthy human individuals. The table came from immunoSEQ multiplex PCR; TCRdb's copy has only in-frame clones and leaves some out. Here the sample spans more than 1.2 million clones, less than 99% being singletons. Sequencing was carried out using naive CD4+ T cells sorted from blood. As to subset: CD45RA+ positively selected. Receptors were obtained from a man aged 25 to 45 in good health.

The genes are TRBV11-2 and TRBJ2-3; no clear D gene. CDR1 SGHAT and CDR2 FQNNGV come from the germline V gene. This CDR3 is built from 15 residues. V dropped 5 bases and J dropped 2 bases, with 14 bases sitting between them. This chain's CDR3 is CASSPRLPTTDTQYF. DNA for the CDR3: TGTGCCAGCAGCCCGAGACTTCCCACCACAGATACGCAGTATTTT.

The rearrangement uses TRBV18 and TRBJ2-5; TRBD1 matches 10 bases. The CDR3 is made up of 14 amino acids. Losses at the gene ends were 3 bases for V and 7 bases for J; bases not matched to a gene: 5. The germline V gene encodes CDR1 KGHSH and CDR2 LQKENI. The CDR3 DNA reads TGTGCCAGCTCACCTGGGACAGGGGTTGGGACCCAGTACTTC. It codes for CASSPGTGVGTQYF.

CDR3 DNA sequence: TGTGCCACGGCCGGGGGCGGAATTACCTACGAGCAGTACTTC. Residues: CATAGGGITYEQYF. The chain joins TRBV10-3 to TRBJ2-7; D tentatively fits TRBD1 or TRBD2 (6 bases each). CDR3 length equals 14 residues. Trimming removed 10 bases at V and 2 bases at J, with 18 bases between. CDR1 is ENHRY and CDR2 is SYGVKD in the germline V gene.

The rearrangement links TRBV29-1 to TRBJ2-2; TRBD2 is a possible D gene (5 bases). Trimming removed 5 bases from V and 0 bases from J, with 13 bases in between. CDR1 and CDR2 from the germline V gene are SQVTM and ANQGSEA. The CDR3 consists of 15 residues. CDR3 loop: CSVSAEAANTGELFF. The DNA for the CDR3 is TGCAGCGTTTCGGCGGAGGCTGCGAACACCGGGGAGCTGTTTTTT.

The chain carries TRBV14 and TRBJ2-3; D is unresolved. V was clipped by 0 bases and J by 7 bases, with 2 bases between them. The CDR3 has 11 residues. In germline, CDR1 is SGHDN, CDR2 FVKESK. CDR3 nucleotides: TGTGCCAGCAGCCAAGAAAATACGCAGTATTTT. This codes for CASSQENTQYF.

Written as DNA, the CDR3 is TGTGCCAGCAGTCTGACTAGCGGAGCTTTTGGGCAGTACTTC. Translation: CASSLTSGAFGQYF. V is TRBV27 and J is TRBJ2-7; 9 bases line up with TRBD2. Trimming at V came to 5 bases and at J to 9 bases, leaving 11 bases not matched to a gene. Germline V gene data show CDR1 as MNHEY and CDR2 as SMNVEV (reference sequence). CDR3 length: 14 amino acids.

V is TRBV28 and J is TRBJ2-7; the match to TRBD1 covers 8 bases. Germline V CDR1 and CDR2: MDHEN, SYDVKM. This CDR3 is 13 amino acids long. J gave up 1 base and V 8 bases, and 4 bases lay outside the gene matches. The CDR3: CASGQGPSYEQYF. CDR3 in DNA: TGTGCCAGCGGACAGGGCCCTTCCTACGAGCAGTACTTC. The entire variable domain, with the rest obtained from reference TRBV28 and TRBJ2-7, is as follows: DVKVTQSSRYLVKRTGEKVFLECVQDMDHENMFWYRQDPGLGLRLIYFSYDVKMKEKGDIPEGYSVSREKKERFSLILESASTNQTSMYLCASGQGPSYEQYFGPGTRLTVT.

The V and J genes are TRBV29-1 and TRBJ2-1; D possibly corresponds to TRBD2 (5 bases). Trimming took off 3 bases at V and 8 bases at J, with 11 bases between the two ends. The CDR3 has 12 residues. Germline V gene lookup returns CDR1 SQVTM and CDR2 ANQGSEA. The CDR3 protein is CSVDYSGDEQFF. In nucleotides, the CDR3 is TGCAGCGTTGACTATTCCGGGGATGAGCAGTTCTTC.

As for this clone: An end of the junction differs from the germline gene, which may be a read error. The genes are TRBV29-1 and TRBJ2-1; possibly TRBD2 for D (5 bases). The length of the CDR3 is 15 residues. Germline-derived CDR1 and CDR2 are SQVTM and ANQGSEA. The CDR3 nucleotides are TGCAGCGTTGTAGGAGCGGACCTGTTTTACAGTGAGCAGTTCTTC. It yields the protein CSVVGADLFYSEQFF.

V usage is TRBV9 and J usage is TRBJ1-1; weak D call: TRBD1 (5 bases). Trimming took off 2 bases at V and 6 bases at J, with 17 bases between the two ends. This CDR3 spans 15 amino acids. The germline V gene encodes CDR1 SGDLS and CDR2 YYNGEE. The DNA for the CDR3 is TGTGCCAGCAGCGTGGGGGGGTCGCCGCAAGCTGAAGCTTTCTTT. Translating gives CASSVGGSPQAEAFF.

V is TRBV28 and J is TRBJ1-4; D is unclear. The ends were cut back, 5 bases at V and 0 bases at J, with 7 bases in the middle. The CDR3 totals 14 residues. The germline CDR1 and CDR2 sequences are MDHEN and SYDVKM. The CDR3 region is CASSRLATNEKLFF. The CDR3 DNA reads as TGTGCCAGCAGTAGACTTGCAACTAATGAAAAACTGTTTTTT.

CDR3: CASSSPLVNTEAFF. DNA for the CDR3: TGTGCCAGCAGCTCTCCTTTGGTGAACACTGAAGCTTTCTTT. The genes are TRBV5-4 and TRBJ1-1; no definite D call. Trimming cost V 3 bases and J 0 bases, with 9 bases left between them. Germline CDR1 reads SGHNT; CDR2 reads YYREEE (reference sequence). This CDR3 region has 14 residues.

V is TRBV28 and J is TRBJ2-7, with TRBD2 matching 10 bases. J gave up 3 bases and V 10 bases, and 18 bases lay outside the gene matches. CDR1 and CDR2 (germline): MDHEN, SYDVKM. There are 17 residues in the CDR3. In nucleotides, the CDR3 is TGTGCCACCGGGGACTTCGAGAGACTAGCGGGCTACTACGAGCAGTACTTC. Protein sequence: CATGDFERLAGYYEQYF.

Here the CDR3 DNA reads TGTGCCAGCAATTTGGGCTCTGGAAACACCATATATTTT. Protein sequence: CASNLGSGNTIYF. The chain is built from TRBV6-1 and TRBJ1-3; D remains ambiguous. Trimming pared 7 bases from V and 0 bases from J, leaving 7 bases between. The CDR3 extends over 13 amino acids. The germline gives CDR1 MNHNS, CDR2 SASEGT.

The chain is built from TRBV7-3 and TRBJ2-5; D remains unclear. CDR1 and CDR2 (germline): SGHTA, FQGTGA. The CDR3 loop spans 16 amino acids. V gave up 5 bases and J gave up 2 bases, with 18 bases separating them. This CDR3 reads CASSPIFSDKQETQYF. The CDR3 bases are TGTGCCAGCAGCCCTATCTTCTCGGATAAACAAGAGACCCAGTACTTC.